A selection of T cell receptor beta chains follows, all from one sample in a study of blood T cell repertoires in COVID-19. Here immunoSEQ multiplex PCR was the method, and the copy in TCRdb shows in-frame clones only, minus some. Of more than 85,000 clones in the sample, roughly 86% were seen once. The source material was peripheral blood. These receptors were obtained from a man aged 50 to 59 with active or convalescent COVID-19. Both conserved end residues are part of each CDR3. Fields, in order: D gene, clone size, V gene, J gene, CDR3 DNA, CDR3 protein. The D gene is left open where the match is weak. Part of the rows lack a size; the others show once, few, many or a class for expanded clones.

>-|-|TRBV5-1|TRBJ1-6
TGCGCCAGCAGCTCCCTACAGGGCAGCTCCTATAATTCACCCCTCCACTTT
CASSSLQGSSYNSPLHF
>TRBD1|-|TRBV14|TRBJ1-6
TGTGCCAGCAGCCAAGTAACAGGGGGTAATTCACCCCTCCACTTT
CASSQVTGGNSPLHF
>TRBD1|-|TRBV6-5|TRBJ1-1
TGTGCCAGCAACGGAGCAGGGGGGAACACTGAAGCTTTCTTT
CASNGAGGNTEAFF
>-|once|TRBV7-2|TRBJ2-3
TGTGCCAGCAGCTTCAGGGGAGGGGTAAGAGATACGCAGTATTTT
CASSFRGGVRDTQYF
>TRBD1|-|TRBV27|TRBJ1-1
TGTGCCAGCAGTCCCTGGGACAGGCGGAACACTGAAGCTTTCTTT
CASSPWDRRNTEAFF
>TRBD1|-|TRBV10-2|TRBJ1-6
TGCGCCAGCAGGGGACAGTATAATTCACCCCTCCACTTT
CASRGQYNSPLHF
>TRBD1|-|TRBV24-1|TRBJ2-5
TGTGCCACCAGTGATTCGACAGGGCTGGAGACCCAGTACTTC
CATSDSTGLETQYF
>TRBD1|-|TRBV28|TRBJ1-2
TGTGCCAGCAGTGGGACAGTTCCGGATGGCTACACCTTC
CASSGTVPDGYTF
>-|-|TRBV28|TRBJ1-4
TGTGCCAGCAGTCTCCCCGGGGGGGGAATAGCGACTAATGAAAAACTGTTTTTT
CASSLPGGGIATNEKLFF
>TRBD1|-|TRBV6-2/TRBV6-3|TRBJ2-5
TGTGCCAGCAGTTATCTGACAGGGGGCGGACCTCAGGGGACCCAGTACTTC
CASSYLTGGGPQGTQYF
>-|few|TRBV7-9|TRBJ2-5
TGTGCCAGCAGCAAATACAGGGATGTGGAGACCCAGTACTTC
CASSKYRDVETQYF
>TRBD1|-|TRBV9|TRBJ1-5
TGTGCCAGCAGCGCAGCCGGGGACAGGGACAATCAGCCCCAGCATTTT
CASSAAGDRDNQPQHF
>TRBD1|-|TRBV24-1|TRBJ1-1
TGTGCCACCAGTGACAGGGGGCTCCCTGAAGCTTTCTTT
CATSDRGLPEAFF
>TRBD1|-|TRBV10-3|TRBJ1-1
TGTGCCATCAGCGACAGGGGGTACACTGAAGCTTTCTTT
CAISDRGYTEAFF
>-|-|TRBV24-1|TRBJ1-5
TGTGCCACCCCTTCTGGAACAGGGAATAGCAATCAGCCCCAGCATTTT
CATPSGTGNSNQPQHF
>TRBD1|-|TRBV11-3|TRBJ1-6
TGTGCCAGGGACAGGGGGGCTTCACCCCTCCACTTT
CARDRGASPLHF
>-|once|TRBV27|TRBJ1-4
TGTGCCAGCAGTTTGGGGCCGCTAGGAGAAAAACTGTTTTTT
CASSLGPLGEKLFF
>-|-|TRBV10-2|TRBJ2-5
TGCGCCAGCAGCAAACTTACAGGGCCCGGGGAGACCCAGTACTTC
CASSKLTGPGETQYF
>TRBD1|-|TRBV5-5|TRBJ2-2
TGTGCCAGCAGCTTGGGAGGGACAGGACTAACCGGGGAGCTGTTTTTT
CASSLGGTGLTGELFF
>-|-|TRBV11-2|TRBJ2-5
TGTGCCAGCAGCTTAGCTCCAGGGGAGACAGAGACCCAGTACTTC
CASSLAPGETETQYF
>TRBD1|-|TRBV2|TRBJ2-5
TGTGCCAGCAGTGTGAACGGACAGGGCGGAGAGACCCAGTACTTC
CASSVNGQGGETQYF
>TRBD2|few|TRBV5-1|TRBJ2-7
TGCGCCAGCAGCTGGGGGGGGACTGCCTCCTACGAGCAGTACTTC
CASSWGGTASYEQYF
>-|-|TRBV5-1|TRBJ2-7
TGCGCCAGCAGCTCCAGTCAGGCCTACGAGCAGTACTTC
CASSSSQAYEQYF
>-|once|TRBV5-4|TRBJ2-7
TGTGCCAGCAGCCCCGACAGGTTCTCCTACGAGCAGTACTTC
CASSPDRFSYEQYF
>-|once|TRBV11-2|TRBJ2-5
TGTGCCAGCAGCGAACAGGGTGGTGGAGAGACCCAGTACTTC
CASSEQGGGETQYF
>TRBD2|-|TRBV12-5|TRBJ2-3
TGTGCTAGTGGTCTTGGGGGGGAGGGCACAGATACGCAGTATTTT
CASGLGGEGTDTQYF
>-|once|TRBV27|TRBJ2-3
TGTGCCAGCAGTAGACTAGATACGCAGTATTTT
CASSRLDTQYF
>-|-|TRBV2|TRBJ2-1
TGTGCCAGCACCCCGGATAGAACGGGGATCTACAATGAGCAGTTCTTC
CASTPDRTGIYNEQFF